This T cell receptor beta chain was retrieved from a study of CD8 T cells in Susac syndrome. RNA totalling roughly 0.45 to 1 ug underwent reverse transcription with random hexamers. Amplification of TCR beta CDR3 spanned 54 Vbeta and 13 Jbeta via immunoSEQ multiplex PCR. TCRdb redid the calling of the immunoSEQ multiplex PCR reads with MiXCR, one entry per CDR3 protein. The sample consists of some 300,000 distinct CDR3 sequences, 85% of them appearing once. With 6 bases removed from V and 0 bases from J, the gap between germline ends came to 15 bases. CDR1 is SEHNR, CDR2 FQNEAQ, per germline (reference sequence). The CDR3 is made up of 16 amino acids.

The sequence came from a human donor with multiple sclerosis. V is TRBV7-9 and J is TRBJ1-3; no clear D. The specimen was CD8+ T cells from PBMCs. CDR3 region: CASSRVPPNSGNTIYF. CDR3 coding DNA: TGTGCCAGCAGTCGGGTCCCACCCAACTCTGGAAACACCATATATTTT.